This T cell receptor (beta chain) derives from a study of T cells in Graves' hyperthyroidism and ophthalmopathy. The germline CDR1 and CDR2 sequences are LGHDT and YNNKEL (reference sequence). The ends lost 4 bases at V and 5 bases at J; junction bases unmatched: 10. This CDR3 spans 15 amino acids. The TCR beta CDR3 regions underwent amplification using RNA transcripts as the source. The study used the HTBI primer set for a first-round RT-PCR of the TCR CDR3. TCRdb reprocessed the multiplex PCR reads via MiXCR and lists one record per CDR3 protein. The sample includes about 250,000 distinct CDR3 sequences, about 20% of them seen just once. Clinical symptoms, serum thyroxine and TRAb, thyroid ultrasound and orbital computed tomography together formed the diagnostic basis.

This rearrangement joins TRBV3-1 to TRBJ2-5; 7 bases are a match to TRBD2. This clonotype was sampled from a man between 25 and 39 years old with Graves' ophthalmopathy. The sequenced sample was blood. CDR3 DNA sequence: TGTGCCAGCAGCCCTCTCGCGGGAGCGACGGAGACCCAGTACTTC. Translating it yields CASSPLAGATETQYF.